This T cell receptor beta chain was sequenced for a study of OX40 agonist ivuxolimab in advanced cancers. Study context: Ivuxolimab, which is an agonistic anti-OX40 (CD134) antibody, was administered to the patients. Six ivuxolimab dose levels, 0.01 to 10 mg/kg, were given intravenously every 2 weeks.

Germline V gene data show CDR1 as SGHNT and CDR2 as YYREEE (reference sequence). The V and J ends lost 0 bases and 11 bases respectively, with 17 bases between them. The CDR3 has 14 amino acids. Autoimmune disease history or systemic immunosuppression disqualified patients. Here immunoSEQ multiplex PCR was the method, and the copy in TCRdb shows in-frame clones only, minus some. The profile shows 70,000 to 100,000 clones, around nine tenths of them singletons. Study-level results: Relative to CD4+, CD8+ T cells held more expanded clones on average.

Notes on this clone: Its specificity is unknown.

This rearrangement joins TRBV5-4 to TRBJ1-1, with a weak D call TRBD1 (6 bases). This specimen was CD4+ or CD8+ T cells sorted from blood, taken in a trial of the OX40 agonist ivuxolimab. This clonotype originated in an adult with an advanced solid tumor such as melanoma, head and neck, liver or kidney cancer. CDR3: CASSLGLGGQGAFF. In DNA form, the CDR3 reads TGTGCCAGCAGCTTGGGTCTCGGGGGGCAAGGGGCTTTCTTT.